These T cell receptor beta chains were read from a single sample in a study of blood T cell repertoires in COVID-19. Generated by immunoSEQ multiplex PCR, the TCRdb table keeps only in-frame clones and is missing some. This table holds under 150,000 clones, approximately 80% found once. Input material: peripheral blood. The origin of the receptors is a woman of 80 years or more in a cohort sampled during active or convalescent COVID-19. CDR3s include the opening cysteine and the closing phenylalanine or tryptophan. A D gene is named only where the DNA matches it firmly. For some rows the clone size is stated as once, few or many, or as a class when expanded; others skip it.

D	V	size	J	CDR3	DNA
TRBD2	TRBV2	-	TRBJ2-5	CASNLAGGETQYF	TGTGCCAGCAATCTAGCGGGGGGAGAGACCCAGTACTTC
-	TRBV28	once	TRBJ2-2	CASRTAPGELFF	TGTGCCAGCAGGACTGCGCCCGGGGAGCTGTTTTTT
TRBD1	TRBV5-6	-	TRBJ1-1	CASSLIQGMNTEAFF	TGTGCCAGCAGCTTAATACAGGGGATGAACACTGAAGCTTTCTTT
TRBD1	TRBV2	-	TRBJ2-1	CASRRDRGDNEQFF	TGTGCCAGCAGAAGGGACAGGGGGGACAATGAGCAGTTCTTC
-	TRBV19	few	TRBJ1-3	CASRGKSSGNTIYF	TGTGCCAGTAGGGGCAAGAGCTCTGGAAACACCATATATTTT
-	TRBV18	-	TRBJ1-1	CASSPRTGYTEAFF	TGTGCCAGCTCACCGAGGACGGGATACACTGAAGCTTTCTTT
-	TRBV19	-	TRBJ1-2	CASSGPGRDSTF	TGTGCCAGTAGTGGCCCCGGCAGGGATAGCACCTTC
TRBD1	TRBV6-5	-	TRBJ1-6	CASRPDRARNSPLHF	TGTGCCAGCAGGCCTGACAGGGCCCGGAATTCACCCCTCCACTTT
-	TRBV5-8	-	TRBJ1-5	CASSIGRGISNQPQHF	TGTGCCAGCAGCATCGGACGGGGAATAAGCAATCAGCCCCAGCATTTT
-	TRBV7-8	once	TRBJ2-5	CASSPEAARRETQYF	TGTGCCAGCAGCCCCGAGGCAGCCCGCCGAGAGACCCAGTACTTC
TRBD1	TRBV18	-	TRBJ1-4	CASSLTGITNEKLFF	TGTGCCAGCTCACTGACAGGGATAACTAATGAAAAACTGTTTTTT
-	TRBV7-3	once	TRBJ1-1	CASSLPGRTEAFF	TGTGCCAGCAGCCTCCCAGGGCGCACTGAAGCTTTCTTT
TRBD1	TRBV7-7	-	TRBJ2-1	CASSQAGQGHGSEQFF	TGTGCCAGCAGCCAAGCCGGACAGGGTCATGGTAGTGAGCAGTTCTTC
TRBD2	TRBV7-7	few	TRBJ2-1	CASSLGLAGGDNEQFF	TGTGCTAGCAGCTTAGGACTAGCGGGGGGGGATAATGAGCAGTTCTTC
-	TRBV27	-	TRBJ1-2	CASSLQGYYGYTF	TGTGCCAGCAGCCTTCAGGGCTACTATGGCTACACCTTC
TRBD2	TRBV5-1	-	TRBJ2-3	CASSLIVSGGPTDTQYF	TGCGCCAGCAGCTTGATAGTTAGCGGGGGTCCCACAGATACGCAGTATTTT
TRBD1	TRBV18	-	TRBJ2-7	CASSRATGPDEQYF	TGTGCCAGCTCACGTGCGACAGGGCCCGACGAGCAGTACTTC
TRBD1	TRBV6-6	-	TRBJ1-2	CASSYRRQQGGRGYTF	TGTGCCAGCAGTTACCGACGCCAACAGGGGGGACGTGGCTACACCTTC
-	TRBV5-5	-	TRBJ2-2	CASSLGRGSGELFF	TGTGCCAGCAGCTTGGGCCGGGGGTCCGGGGAGCTGTTTTTT
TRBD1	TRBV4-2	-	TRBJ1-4	CASSRTEGARREKLFF	TGTGCCAGCAGCCGGACGGAGGGGGCACGAAGAGAAAAACTGTTTTTT
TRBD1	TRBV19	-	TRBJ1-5	CASSKPWTGGNNQPQHF	TGTGCCAGTAGTAAACCGTGGACAGGGGGCAACAATCAGCCCCAGCATTTT
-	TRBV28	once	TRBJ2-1	CASRWRATYNEQFF	TGTGCCAGCAGATGGCGGGCGACTTACAATGAGCAGTTCTTC
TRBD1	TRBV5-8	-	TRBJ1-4	CASRAGTASIVNEKLFF	TGTGCCAGCAGGGCCGGGACAGCATCCATAGTTAATGAAAAACTGTTTTTT
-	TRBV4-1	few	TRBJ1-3	CASSQAYLAGGNTIYF	TGCGCCAGCAGCCAAGCCTACCTGGCGGGCGGAAACACCATATATTTT
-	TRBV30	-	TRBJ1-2	CAWTRGGRVDGYTF	TGTGCCTGGACTAGAGGTGGTAGAGTCGATGGCTACACCTTC
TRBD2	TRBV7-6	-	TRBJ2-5	CASSLTGLVQETQYF	TGTGCCAGCAGCTTAACGGGACTAGTTCAAGAGACCCAGTACTTC
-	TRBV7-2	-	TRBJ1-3	CASSHYARGNTIYF	TGTGCCAGCAGCCATTATGCTAGAGGAAACACCATATATTTT
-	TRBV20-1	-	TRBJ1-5	CSASDRFGGQPQHF	TGCAGTGCTAGTGACAGGTTCGGGGGTCAGCCCCAGCATTTT
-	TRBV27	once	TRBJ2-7	CASSSIYEQYF	TGTGCCAGCAGTTCAATCTACGAGCAGTACTTC
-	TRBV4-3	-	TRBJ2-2	CASSRGLWNTGELFF	TGCGCCAGCAGCCGAGGGCTCTGGAACACCGGGGAGCTGTTTTTT
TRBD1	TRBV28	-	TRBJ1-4	CASSFSLGGTGSNEKLFF	TGTGCCAGCAGTTTCTCTCTCGGGGGGACAGGGTCTAATGAAAAACTGTTTTTT
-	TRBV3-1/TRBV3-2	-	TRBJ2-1	CASSQVPLGQFF	TGTGCCAGCAGCCAAGTCCCCCTCGGGCAGTTCTTC
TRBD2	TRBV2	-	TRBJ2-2	CASRIYSGGNTGELFF	TGTGCCAGCAGAATCTATAGCGGGGGGAACACCGGGGAGCTGTTTTTT